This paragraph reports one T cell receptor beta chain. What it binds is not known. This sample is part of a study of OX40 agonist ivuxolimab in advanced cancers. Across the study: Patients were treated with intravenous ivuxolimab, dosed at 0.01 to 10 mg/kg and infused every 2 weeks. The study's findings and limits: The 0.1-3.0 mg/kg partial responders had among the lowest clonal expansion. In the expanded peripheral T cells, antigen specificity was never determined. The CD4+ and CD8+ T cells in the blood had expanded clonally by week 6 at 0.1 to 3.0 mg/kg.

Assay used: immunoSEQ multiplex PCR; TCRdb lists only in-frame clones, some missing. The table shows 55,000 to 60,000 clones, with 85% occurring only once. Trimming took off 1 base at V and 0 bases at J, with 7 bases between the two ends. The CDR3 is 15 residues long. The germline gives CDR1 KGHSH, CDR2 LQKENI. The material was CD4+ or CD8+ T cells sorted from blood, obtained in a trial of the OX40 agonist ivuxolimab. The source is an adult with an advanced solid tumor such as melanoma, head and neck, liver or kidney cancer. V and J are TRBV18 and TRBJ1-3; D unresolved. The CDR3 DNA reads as TGTGCCAGCTCACCACAGGGTGTCTCTGGAAACACCATATATTTT. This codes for CASSPQGVSGNTIYF. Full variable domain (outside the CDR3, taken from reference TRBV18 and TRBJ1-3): NAGVMQNPRHLVRRRGQEARLRCSPMKGHSHVYWYRQLPEEGLKFMVYLQKENIIDESGMPKERFSAEFPKEGPSILRIQQVVRGDSAAYFCASSPQGVSGNTIYFGEGSWLTVV.